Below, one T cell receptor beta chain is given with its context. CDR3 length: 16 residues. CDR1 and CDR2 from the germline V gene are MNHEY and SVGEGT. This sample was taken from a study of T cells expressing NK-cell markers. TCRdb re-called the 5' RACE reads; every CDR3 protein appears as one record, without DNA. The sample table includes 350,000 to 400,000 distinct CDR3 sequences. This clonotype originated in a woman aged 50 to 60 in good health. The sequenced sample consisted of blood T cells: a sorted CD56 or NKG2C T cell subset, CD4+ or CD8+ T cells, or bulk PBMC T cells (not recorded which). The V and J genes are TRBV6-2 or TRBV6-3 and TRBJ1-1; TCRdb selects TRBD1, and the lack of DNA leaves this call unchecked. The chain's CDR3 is CASSTPTGLGPTEAFF.